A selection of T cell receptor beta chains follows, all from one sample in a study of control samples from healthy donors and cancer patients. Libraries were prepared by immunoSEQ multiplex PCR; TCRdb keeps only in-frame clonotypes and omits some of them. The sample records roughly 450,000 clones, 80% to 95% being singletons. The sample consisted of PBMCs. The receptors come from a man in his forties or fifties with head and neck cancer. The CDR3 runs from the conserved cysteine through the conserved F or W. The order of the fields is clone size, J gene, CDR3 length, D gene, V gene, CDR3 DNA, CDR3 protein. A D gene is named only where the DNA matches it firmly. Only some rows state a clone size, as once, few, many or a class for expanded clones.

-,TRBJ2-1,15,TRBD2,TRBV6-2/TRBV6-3,TGTGCCAGCAGTACGGGACTAGCGGTGTACAATGAGCAGTTCTTC,CASSTGLAVYNEQFF
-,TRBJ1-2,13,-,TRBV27,TGTGCCAGCAACAGGAACGGAAACTATGGCTACACCTTC,CASNRNGNYGYTF
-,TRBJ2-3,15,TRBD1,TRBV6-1,TGTGCCAGCAGTGAGGGACAGGGGGTTCTGAATACGCAGTATTTT,CASSEGQGVLNTQYF
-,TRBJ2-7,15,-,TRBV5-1,TGCGCCAGCAGCTTGGGCCCCACAAGCTCCTACGAGCAGTACTTC,CASSLGPTSSYEQYF
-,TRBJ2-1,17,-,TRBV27,TGTGCCAGCAGTTTTAGTGGGTTGGATAGTTTCTACAATGAGCAGTTCTTC,CASSFSGLDSFYNEQFF
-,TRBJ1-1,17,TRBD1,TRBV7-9,TGTGCCAGCAGCTTAGCCCCAACGGACAGGATGAACACTGAAGCTTTCTTT,CASSLAPTDRMNTEAFF
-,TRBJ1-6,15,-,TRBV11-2,TGTGCCAGCAGCTTGGGTGGGATGCTTAATTCACCCCTCCACTTT,CASSLGGMLNSPLHF
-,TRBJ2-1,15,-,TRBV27,TGTGCCAGCAGCTCGGGACCAAGTGGGGACAATGAGCAGTTCTTC,CASSSGPSGDNEQFF
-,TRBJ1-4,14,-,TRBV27,TGTGCCAGCAGTCCCCGACGGACTAATGAAAAACTGTTTTTT,CASSPRRTNEKLFF
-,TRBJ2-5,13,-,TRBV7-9,TGTGCCAGCAGCTTAGTGTGGGGCGAGACCCAGTACTTC,CASSLVWGETQYF
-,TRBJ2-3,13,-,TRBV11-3,TGTGCCAGCAGCCCTCATGGCACAGATACGCAGTATTTT,CASSPHGTDTQYF
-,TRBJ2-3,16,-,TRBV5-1,TGCGCCAGCAGCCCCCTGAGGGACACAGGCACAGATACGCAGTATTTT,CASSPLRDTGTDTQYF
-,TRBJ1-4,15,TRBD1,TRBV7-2,TGTGCCAGCAGCCCAAAACAGGGGGCATGGGAAAAACTGTTTTTT,CASSPKQGAWEKLFF
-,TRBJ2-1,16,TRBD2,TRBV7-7,TGTGCTAGCAGCTTTTCTGGGCTAGCGGGGTACAATGAGCAGTTCTTC,CASSFSGLAGYNEQFF
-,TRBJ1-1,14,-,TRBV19,TGTGCCAGTAGTATAGTCAACCTGAACACTGAAGCTTTCTTT,CASSIVNLNTEAFF
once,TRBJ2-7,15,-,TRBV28,TGTGCCAGCAGTGACGGCCCTAAGAAGCCTTACGAGCAGTACTTC,CASSDGPKKPYEQYF
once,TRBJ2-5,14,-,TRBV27,TGTGCCAGCAGTGGGCGGTCCCTTCAAGAGACCCAGTACTTC,CASSGRSLQETQYF
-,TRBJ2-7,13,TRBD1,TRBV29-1,TGCAGCGCTCCGACAGGGGGTTCCTACGAGCAGTACTTC,CSAPTGGSYEQYF
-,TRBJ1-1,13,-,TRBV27,TGTGCCAGCAGTATCTACAGGAACACTGAAGCTTTCTTT,CASSIYRNTEAFF
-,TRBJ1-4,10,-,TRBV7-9,TGTGCCAGCGGGGGGGAAAAACTGTTTTTT,CASGGEKLFF
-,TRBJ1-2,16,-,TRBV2,TGTGCCAGCTCCTCCACGTTTGAGGGAGCTAACTATGGCTACACCTTC,CASSSTFEGANYGYTF
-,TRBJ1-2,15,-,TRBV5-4,TGTGCCAGCAGCTGGGGGGGGGCGCAAGCCTATGGCTACACCTTC,CASSWGGAQAYGYTF
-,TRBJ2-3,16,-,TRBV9,TGTGCCAGCAGCGTCAACCGACGGACCGACGTCGGTACGCAGTATTTT,CASSVNRRTDVGTQYF
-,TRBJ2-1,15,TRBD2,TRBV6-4,TGTGCCAGCAGTGACGAGGCGGGAGCTAGCAATGAGCAGTTCTTC,CASSDEAGASNEQFF
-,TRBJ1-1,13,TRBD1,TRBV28,TGTGCCAGCAGCCGACAGGGGGCAACTGAAGCTTTCTTT,CASSRQGATEAFF
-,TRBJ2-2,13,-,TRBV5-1,TGCGCCAGCAGCTTTACGGCCGACGGGGAGCTGTTTTTT,CASSFTADGELFF
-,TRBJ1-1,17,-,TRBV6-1,TGTGCCAGCAGTGAAGAGGGGTCGTCCGCCCTGAACACTGAAGCTTTCTTT,CASSEEGSSALNTEAFF
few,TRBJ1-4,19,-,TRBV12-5,TGTGCTAGTGGTTTGGTACAAAAGGTGAGGAGGGGTGCGGGTGAAAAACTGTTTTTT,CASGLVQKVRRGAGEKLFF
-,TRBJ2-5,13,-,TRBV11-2,TGTGCCAGCAGCTTGGTGTACCAAGAGACCCAGTACTTC,CASSLVYQETQYF
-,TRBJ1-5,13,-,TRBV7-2,TGTGCCAGCAGCCAGGATATGGATCAGCCCCAGCATTTT,CASSQDMDQPQHF
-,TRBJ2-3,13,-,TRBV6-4,TGTGCCAGCACACCCACAGCCGGAGATACGCAGTATTTT,CASTPTAGDTQYF
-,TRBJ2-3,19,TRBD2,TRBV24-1,TGTGCCACTAGTGACTTAGGACTAGCGGGGCTTGGTAGCACAGATACGCAGTATTTT,CATSDLGLAGLGSTDTQYF
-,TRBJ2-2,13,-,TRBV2,TGTGCCAGCAGTGGGACAGCTTCCGGGGAGCTGTTTTTT,CASSGTASGELFF
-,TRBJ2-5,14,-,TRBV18,TGTGCCAGCTCTAGAGGCAGGGAGCGAGAGACCCAGTACTTC,CASSRGRERETQYF
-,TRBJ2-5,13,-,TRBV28,TGTGCCAGTCAGCGAGGAGCCCAAGAGACCCAGTACTTC,CASQRGAQETQYF
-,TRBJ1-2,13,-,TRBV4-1,TGCGCCAGCAGCCTAGCGGCCGACTATGGCTACACCTTC,CASSLAADYGYTF